A selection of T cell receptor beta chains follows, all from one sample in a study of cytomegalovirus exposure and HLA in healthy donors. Assay used: immunoSEQ multiplex PCR; TCRdb lists only in-frame clones, some missing. Of about 260,000 clones listed, 65% to 85% are singletons. The sequenced sample was PBMCs. These receptors originate from a female donor in good health and CMV-seronegative. Both conserved end residues are part of each CDR3. Each record gives: D gene, J gene, V gene, clone size, CDR3 protein, CDR3 DNA. The D gene is left open where the match is weak. Size is stated for part of the rows, as once, few or many counts, or as a class when the clone is expanded.

- | TRBJ2-2 | TRBV5-1 | - | CASSLARRTWTGELFF | TGCGCCAGCAGCTTGGCCCGTCGGACTTGGACCGGGGAGCTGTTTTTT
- | TRBJ2-1 | TRBV20-1 | - | CSARDGPEQFF | TGCAGTGCTAGAGATGGGCCGGAGCAGTTCTTC
TRBD1 | TRBJ2-7 | TRBV27 | - | CASSFQTGEGHEQYF | TGTGCCAGCAGTTTCCAGACAGGGGAAGGACACGAGCAGTACTTC
- | TRBJ2-1 | TRBV27 | once | CASSPLRLVYSSYNEQFF | TGTGCCAGCAGTCCACTAAGACTGGTATATAGCTCCTACAATGAGCAGTTCTTC
- | TRBJ1-5 | TRBV2 | - | CASSENRVTQPQHF | TGTGCCAGCAGTGAAAACAGGGTGACTCAGCCCCAGCATTTT
- | TRBJ1-5 | TRBV30 | once | CAWSNSNQPQHF | TGTGCCTGGTCTAATAGCAATCAGCCCCAGCATTTT
TRBD2 | TRBJ2-1 | TRBV5-1 | - | CASSLLAGKEGEQFF | TGCGCCAGCAGCTTGCTAGCGGGAAAGGAGGGTGAGCAGTTCTTC
- | TRBJ2-7 | TRBV10-2 | few | CASSESPLVMTSYEQYF | TGCGCCAGCAGTGAGTCGCCGCTGGTGATGACTTCCTACGAGCAGTACTTC
TRBD2 | TRBJ2-5 | TRBV28 | - | CASRARTSGRVAKGETQYF | TGTGCCAGCAGGGCCCGGACTAGCGGGAGGGTCGCGAAAGGGGAGACCCAGTACTTC
TRBD1 | TRBJ2-3 | TRBV2 | few | CASSGTGGTDTQYF | TGTGCCAGCAGTGGGACAGGTGGCACAGATACGCAGTATTTT
- | TRBJ1-5 | TRBV28 | - | CASSLSGGLNQPQHF | TGTGCCAGCAGTTTATCCGGGGGACTCAATCAGCCCCAGCATTTT
TRBD2 | TRBJ2-1 | TRBV2 | once | CASSEEILVAGDDEQFF | TGTGCCAGCAGTGAAGAGATACTTGTAGCGGGAGATGATGAGCAGTTCTTC
- | TRBJ2-1 | TRBV2 | - | CASRLSTANPYNEQFF | TGTGCCAGCCGCCTGAGTACAGCTAATCCCTACAATGAGCAGTTCTTC
TRBD1 | TRBJ2-3 | TRBV11-3 | - | CASSLGDRVGADTQYF | TGTGCCAGCAGCTTAGGGGACAGGGTGGGGGCAGATACGCAGTATTTT
- | TRBJ2-7 | TRBV7-9 | once | CASSLDLELGEQYF | TGTGCCAGCAGCTTAGATCTGGAGCTTGGCGAGCAGTACTTC
TRBD2 | TRBJ2-3 | TRBV28 | - | CASTKLLAGGSTDTQYF | TGTGCCAGCACCAAATTACTAGCGGGAGGGAGCACAGATACGCAGTATTTT
TRBD1 | TRBJ2-2 | TRBV5-1 | - | CASSSARTGPTGELFF | TGCGCCAGCAGCTCTGCCCGGACAGGACCCACCGGGGAGCTGTTTTTT
- | TRBJ1-5 | TRBV5-8 | - | CASSWTRGGQPQHF | TGTGCCAGCAGCTGGACTAGGGGAGGTCAGCCCCAGCATTTT
- | TRBJ2-2 | TRBV7-9 | - | CASSEDLAPNTGELFF | TGTGCCAGCAGCGAGGACTTAGCGCCTAACACCGGGGAGCTGTTTTTT
TRBD1 | TRBJ2-7 | TRBV15 | once | CATSRWDRGPTYEQYF | TGTGCCACCAGCAGGTGGGACAGGGGCCCTACCTACGAGCAGTACTTC
- | TRBJ2-2 | TRBV2 | - | CASSFQGPGELFF | TGTGCCAGCAGTTTCCAGGGCCCCGGGGAGCTGTTTTTT
TRBD1 | TRBJ2-7 | TRBV11-3 | - | CASSFSGTDWSRTYEQYF | TGTGCCAGCAGCTTCTCCGGGACAGATTGGTCTAGGACCTACGAGCAGTACTTC
TRBD1 | TRBJ1-2 | TRBV30 | - | CAWSVTGGLGYTF | TGTGCCTGGAGTGTTACAGGGGGCTTGGGCTACACCTTC
- | TRBJ2-7 | TRBV7-2 | once | CASSLSAVLSDEQYF | TGTGCCAGCAGCCTTAGCGCGGTGTTGAGCGACGAGCAGTACTTC
TRBD1 | TRBJ1-1 | TRBV30 | few | CAWSTGVNTEAFF | TGTGCCTGGAGCACAGGGGTGAACACTGAAGCTTTCTTT
- | TRBJ2-7 | TRBV5-1 | few | CASSLPSYEQYF | TGCGCCAGCAGCCTCCCTTCCTACGAGCAGTACTTC
TRBD2 | TRBJ2-3 | TRBV6-4 | - | CASSVGGRGADTQYF | TGTGCCAGCAGTGTTGGCGGGAGAGGAGCAGATACGCAGTATTTT
- | TRBJ2-1 | TRBV7-6 | few | CASSLRPDNEQFF | TGTGCCAGCAGCTTGAGGCCCGACAATGAGCAGTTCTTC
TRBD2 | TRBJ2-1 | TRBV7-8 | few | CASRLAGGSYNEQFF | TGTGCCAGCCGATTAGCGGGAGGTTCCTACAATGAGCAGTTCTTC
TRBD1 | TRBJ1-1 | TRBV5-1 | - | CASSLEGATEAFF | TGCGCCAGCAGCTTGGAGGGGGCCACTGAAGCTTTCTTT
TRBD2 | TRBJ2-1 | TRBV30 | few | CAWSGGLAGVGRNEQFF | TGTGCCTGGAGTGGGGGACTAGCGGGAGTAGGACGCAATGAGCAGTTCTTC
- | TRBJ2-1 | TRBV5-1 | - | CASSLGGTALGYNEQFF | TGCGCCAGCAGCTTGGGGGGGACTGCCCTCGGGTACAATGAGCAGTTCTTC
TRBD1 | TRBJ2-2 | TRBV7-9 | - | CASSLPPGRTGRITGELFF | TGTGCCAGCAGCTTACCCCCTGGTCGGACAGGGAGAATCACCGGGGAGCTGTTTTTT
TRBD2 | TRBJ2-1 | TRBV27 | - | CASSFSSPLSGRFPSSYNEQFF | TGTGCCAGCAGTTTTTCTTCTCCACTCAGCGGGAGATTCCCGAGCTCCTACAATGAGCAGTTCTTC
TRBD2 | TRBJ2-1 | TRBV4-1 | once | CASSPRAGADNEQFF | TGCGCCAGCAGCCCCAGAGCGGGAGCCGACAATGAGCAGTTCTTC
TRBD2 | TRBJ2-7 | TRBV7-8 | once | CASSLVAGVGAYEQYF | TGTGCCAGCAGCTTAGTAGCGGGAGTGGGGGCATACGAGCAGTACTTC
- | TRBJ1-1 | TRBV5-4 | few | CASSFLGSGTEAFF | TGTGCCAGCAGCTTCTTGGGATCGGGGACTGAAGCTTTCTTT
- | TRBJ1-1 | TRBV29-1 | once | CSVAVAGPLTEAFF | TGCAGCGTTGCTGTCGCGGGACCATTGACTGAAGCTTTCTTT
TRBD2 | TRBJ2-3 | TRBV5-1 | - | CASSFLAGVDTQYF | TGCGCCAGCAGCTTCCTAGCGGGAGTAGATACGCAGTATTTT
TRBD2 | TRBJ2-1 | TRBV9 | once | CASSVESGRVHEQFF | TGTGCCAGCAGCGTAGAGAGCGGGAGGGTTCATGAGCAGTTCTTC
TRBD2 | TRBJ2-7 | TRBV28 | - | CASSLGGWGYEQYF | TGTGCCAGCAGTTTGGGAGGGTGGGGGTACGAGCAGTACTTC
- | TRBJ2-5 | TRBV20-1 | - | CSASHETQYF | TGCAGTGCTAGTCATGAGACCCAGTACTTC
TRBD2 | TRBJ2-7 | TRBV11-3 | - | CASTPSGAYEQYF | TGTGCCAGCACCCCTAGCGGGGCCTACGAGCAGTACTTC
- | TRBJ2-7 | TRBV7-9 | - | CASSFTRGGEQYF | TGTGCCAGCAGCTTTACCAGGGGCGGCGAGCAGTACTTC
TRBD1 | TRBJ1-1 | TRBV5-1 | - | CASSFGTGQGTEAFF | TGCGCCAGCAGCTTCGGGACGGGACAGGGAACTGAAGCTTTCTTT
TRBD1 | TRBJ1-2 | TRBV30 | - | CAWSPQSGTGDSYGYTF | TGTGCCTGGAGTCCCCAATCGGGGACAGGGGATTCGTATGGCTACACCTTC
TRBD2 | TRBJ2-7 | TRBV4-1 | - | CASSQVAGGPYEQYF | TGCGCCAGCAGCCAAGTCGCGGGAGGGCCCTACGAGCAGTACTTC
- | TRBJ2-1 | TRBV6-6 | - | CASSSGVAEQFF | TGTGCCAGCAGTTCCGGAGTCGCCGAGCAGTTCTTC
TRBD2 | TRBJ2-1 | TRBV7-2 | - | CASSLDGGGYNEQFF | TGTGCCAGCAGCTTAGATGGCGGGGGGTACAATGAGCAGTTCTTC
- | TRBJ2-1 | TRBV18 | - | CASSPSVPGENEQFF | TGTGCCAGCTCACCCTCGGTTCCGGGAGAAAATGAGCAGTTCTTC
- | TRBJ1-2 | TRBV19 | few | CASSAQTGTGYTF | TGTGCCAGTAGTGCCCAGACAGGTACGGGCTACACCTTC
- | TRBJ1-2 | TRBV10-3 | few | CAISYTYPSTYGYTF | TGTGCCATCAGTTATACGTACCCGAGCACCTATGGCTACACCTTC
TRBD2 | TRBJ2-1 | TRBV30 | - | CAWSVVAGAGEQFF | TGTGCCTGGAGTGTGGTAGCGGGAGCAGGGGAGCAGTTCTTC
- | TRBJ2-1 | TRBV5-1 | - | CASSSGFDNEQFF | TGCGCCAGCAGCTCCGGGTTTGATAATGAGCAGTTCTTC
TRBD2 | TRBJ2-2 | TRBV2 | - | CASSLLAGDTGELFF | TGTGCCAGCAGTTTACTAGCGGGAGATACCGGGGAGCTGTTTTTT
TRBD1 | TRBJ2-7 | TRBV28 | - | CASSMRTGLEQYF | TGTGCCAGCAGTATGAGGACAGGGCTTGAGCAGTACTTC
TRBD2 | TRBJ2-7 | TRBV7-6 | - | CASSPHAGQRGTYEQYF | TGTGCCAGCAGCCCTCATGCTGGCCAGCGGGGAACCTACGAGCAGTACTTC
- | TRBJ2-7 | TRBV7-9 | - | CASSPDIYEQYF | TGTGCCAGCAGCCCCGACATCTACGAGCAGTACTTC
- | TRBJ1-2 | TRBV29-1 | - | CSVAGGSADGYTF | TGCAGCGTTGCGGGGGGAAGCGCTGATGGCTACACCTTC
TRBD2 | TRBJ2-1 | TRBV7-9 | - | CSSSGQGLALYNEQFF | TGTTCCAGCAGCGGTCAGGGACTAGCCCTCTACAATGAGCAGTTCTTC